Shown below are 26 T cell receptor beta chains from a single sample sequenced in a study of shared clonotypes between healthy human individuals. Sequencing used immunoSEQ multiplex PCR; TCRdb keeps in-frame clones, though not all of them. This sample yields 2.5 million or so clones, of which around 90% are seen a single time; 0.13% to 0.15% belongs to the top ten. The sample taken for sequencing was naive CD4+ T cells sorted from blood. As to subset: CD45RA+ positively selected. These TCRs come from a man aged 18-30 years in good health.

This clone was detected only a few times. V gene TRBV28 combines with J gene TRBJ1-1; 8 bases fit TRBD1. Germline loops: CDR1 MDHEN, CDR2 SYDVKM. The V and J ends lost 5 bases and 6 bases, in that order; junction bases with no gene match: 5. The CDR3 runs 13 residues. The CDR3 here is CASSQTGVPEAFF. The CDR3 region has the DNA TGTGCCAGCAGTCAGACAGGGGTGCCTGAAGCTTTCTTT.

This chain links TRBV2 with TRBJ1-2; a possible D gene is TRBD1 (6 bases). Trimming stripped 8 bases from V and 7 bases from J, with 20 bases between. CDR1 is SNHLY and CDR2 is FYNNEI in the germline V gene. The CDR3 consists of 14 residues. CDR3 residues: CASSGGGRESGYTF. Written as DNA, the CDR3 is TGTGCCAGCTCCGGCGGGGGCAGGGAAAGTGGCTACACCTTC.

This clone was found once. The chain recombines TRBV6-6 with TRBJ1-2, with 8 bases identical to TRBD1. Germline CDR1 and CDR2: MNHNY and SVGAGI (reference sequence). V shed 0 bases, J shed 6 bases, and the junction held 6 bases outside the gene matches. CDR3 length equals 15 residues. CDR3: CASSYSSRGQDGYTF. In DNA, the CDR3 is TGTGCCAGCAGTTACTCGAGCAGGGGGCAGGATGGCTACACCTTC.

V and J are TRBV7-2 and TRBJ1-1; D unclear. The CDR3 has 13 amino acids. The V and J ends lost 4 bases and 1 base respectively, with 7 bases between them. Germline assignment: CDR1 SGHTA and CDR2 FQGNSA. This CDR3 is CASSSPQNTEAFF. The CDR3 DNA sequence: TGTGCCAGCAGCTCGCCCCAGAACACTGAAGCTTTCTTT.

This sequence joins TRBV25-1 and TRBJ2-7, with D unclear. Trimming shortened V by 4 bases and J by 5 bases, and 12 bases separated the two germline ends. The germline gives CDR1 MGHDK, CDR2 SYGVNS. The CDR3 has 13 amino acids. For the CDR3, the DNA is TGTGCCAGCAGTGGCAAATCCCGGGACGAGCAGTACTTC. Amino acid sequence: CASSGKSRDEQYF.

The chain employs TRBV2 and TRBJ2-2; 10 bases agree with TRBD1. V shed 7 bases, J shed 2 bases, and the junction held 10 bases outside the gene matches. CDR3 length: 17 amino acids. Germline V CDR1 and CDR2: SNHLY, FYNNEI. In nucleotides, the CDR3 is TGTGCCAGCAAAAGCCGGGACAGGGGAAGTAACACCGGGGAGCTGTTTTTT. It is translated as CASKSRDRGSNTGELFF.

The chain couples TRBV21-1 to TRBJ2-5; TRBD2 is the table's D call and was not checked against the DNA. TRBV21-1 is a recognized pseudogene. The CDR3 totals 19 residues. For the CDR3, the DNA is TGTGCCAGCAGAAAAGGGGAGAGGACTAGCGTCCCCGAGGGAGAGACCCAGTACTTC. Translating it yields CASRKGERTSVPEGETQYF.

This clone was counted a few times. V gene TRBV4-1 combines with J gene TRBJ2-6; D may be TRBD1 (5 bases). The CDR3 loop spans 19 amino acids. CDR1 MGHRA and CDR2 YSYEKL come from the germline V gene. Trimming left V 1 base short and J 0 bases short, with 16 bases between. The CDR3: CASSQGWGNLGSGANVLTF. CDR3 sequence (DNA): TGCGCCAGCAGCCAAGGCTGGGGCAACCTCGGCTCTGGGGCCAACGTCCTGACTTTC.

The chain couples TRBV30 to TRBJ1-5, with D possibly TRBD1 on 6 matching bases. Trimming took 2 bases from V and 0 from J, leaving 20 bases between them. Germline values: CDR1 GTSNPN, CDR2 SVGIG (reference sequence). This CDR3 comprises 18 residues. In nucleotides, the CDR3 is TGTGCCTGGAGTCTGAAGGGGGGCCACGGGCATAGCAATCAGCCCCAGCATTTT. Its translation is CAWSLKGGHGHSNQPQHF.

This chain connects TRBV5-1 to TRBJ1-5, with D hard to call. This CDR3 contains 15 residues. With 4 bases removed from V and 2 bases from J, the gap between germline ends came to 13 bases. The germline V gene has CDR1 SGHRS and CDR2 YFSETQ. CDR3 nucleotides: TGCGCCAGCAGCCGGACCGGCTTGGGCAATCAGCCCCAGCATTTT. Protein sequence: CASSRTGLGNQPQHF.

This chain links TRBV6-6 with TRBJ1-2; TRBD1 agrees at 7 bases. J gave up 5 bases and V 2 bases, and 8 bases lay outside the gene matches. Germline V gene data show CDR1 as MNHNY and CDR2 as SVGAGI (reference sequence). The CDR3 spans 15 residues. The CDR3 reads CASSYNLEGAYGYTF. The DNA for the CDR3 is TGTGCCAGCAGTTACAACCTGGAGGGGGCATATGGCTACACCTTC.

This sequence joins TRBV7-3 and TRBJ1-1, with no clear D. The germline CDR1 and CDR2 sequences are SGHTA and FQGTGA. The V and J ends lost 2 bases and 1 base respectively, with 8 bases between them. This CDR3 has 14 residues. CDR3 nucleotides: TGTGCCAGCAGCTTAGGGCATTCGAACACTGAAGCTTTCTTT. It specifies CASSLGHSNTEAFF.

This clone was recorded a few times. V gene TRBV6-6 combines with J gene TRBJ1-5; no clear D gene. V lost 4 bases, J lost 0 bases, and 7 bases lay in between. The CDR3 covers 14 residues. Germline assignment: CDR1 MNHNY and CDR2 SVGAGI (reference sequence). CDR3 in amino acids: CASSSTDSNQPQHF. The CDR3 nucleotides are TGTGCCAGCAGTTCGACGGATAGCAATCAGCCCCAGCATTTT.

This chain links TRBV11-3 with TRBJ1-1, with D perhaps matching TRBD1 (6 bases). Trimming removed 3 bases at V and 4 bases at J, with 15 bases between. Germline CDR1 reads SGHNT; CDR2 reads YENEEA. This CDR3 has 15 residues. This CDR3 reads CASSFTPGVGTEAFF. The CDR3 region has the DNA TGTGCCAGCAGCTTTACTCCAGGGGTCGGCACTGAAGCTTTCTTT.

This chain joins TRBV2 and TRBJ1-5; no definite D call. Per germline, CDR1 SNHLY and CDR2 FYNNEI. The CDR3 sequence is 14 residues long. V was trimmed by 6 bases and J by 2 bases, leaving 11 bases between them. This CDR3 is CASRRGMGNQPQHF. The CDR3 DNA reads TGTGCCAGCAGGAGAGGGATGGGCAATCAGCCCCAGCATTTT.

This chain links TRBV29-1 with TRBJ2-5, with a possible D match to TRBD1 (6 bases). Germline loops: CDR1 SQVTM, CDR2 ANQGSEA. This CDR3 contains 10 residues. V was shortened by 7 bases and J by 4 bases, with 7 bases between the two germline ends. The CDR3 loop reads CSGGLETQYF. The CDR3 bases are TGCAGCGGGGGGCTAGAGACCCAGTACTTC. Together with reference TRBV29-1 and TRBJ2-5, the CDR3 gives the full variable domain: SAVISQKPSRDICQRGTSLTIQCQVDSQVTMMFWYRQQPGQSLTLIATANQGSEATYESGFVIDKFPISRPNLTFSTLTVSNMSPEDSSIYLCSGGLETQYFGPGTRLLVL.

The chain is built from TRBV29-1 and TRBJ2-7; no clear D gene. Trimming removed 7 bases at V and 1 base at J, with 11 bases between. Germline lookup yields CDR1 SQVTM and CDR2 ANQGSEA. CDR3 size: 12 residues. The CDR3 protein is CSAAGWSYEQYF. The DNA for the CDR3 is TGCAGCGCGGCCGGATGGTCCTACGAGCAGTACTTC.

The J gene is TRBJ2-7, the V gene TRBV5-1; D is unresolved. The CDR3 totals 13 residues. CDR1 and CDR2 (germline): SGHRS, YFSETQ. V dropped 3 bases and J dropped 2 bases, with 9 bases sitting between them. This chain's CDR3 is CASSSSGAYEQYF. The CDR3 DNA is TGCGCCAGCAGCTCCAGTGGGGCCTACGAGCAGTACTTC.

With respect to this clone: At one end, the junction sequence differs from germline, possibly due to a read error. This chain links TRBV7-7 with TRBJ2-2; D not certain. The CDR3 extends over 13 amino acids. From germline, CDR1 is SSHAT and CDR2 FNYEAQ (reference sequence). The chain's CDR3 is CASSSIESGELFF. The CDR3, as DNA: TGTGCTAGCAGCTCTATAGAGTCCGGGGAGCTGTTTTTT. The entire variable domain, with the rest obtained from reference TRBV7-7 and TRBJ2-2, is as follows: GAGVSQSPRYKVTKRGQDVTLRCDPISSHATLYWYQQALGQGPEFLTYFNYEAQPDKSGLPSDRFSAERPEGSISTLTIQRTEQRDSAMYRCASSSIESGELFFGEGSRLTVL.

The chain joins TRBV19 to TRBJ2-5; D is unclear. The germline V and J ends were trimmed by 6 bases and 1 base, with 15 bases remaining between them. Germline V lookup: CDR1 LNHDA, CDR2 SQIVND (reference sequence). This CDR3 has 15 amino acids. The CDR3 sequence: CASSPVRRSQETQYF. In DNA, the CDR3 is TGTGCCAGTAGCCCCGTCCGACGGTCCCAAGAGACCCAGTACTTC. The full variable domain, its missing parts supplied by reference TRBV19 and TRBJ2-5, is DGGITQSPKYLFRKEGQNVTLSCEQNLNHDAMYWYRQDPGQGLRLIYYSQIVNDFQKGDIAEGYSVSREKKESFPLTVTSAQKNPTAFYLCASSPVRRSQETQYFGPGTRLLVL.

This chain joins TRBV25-1 and TRBJ2-7; tentatively, D is TRBD1 or TRBD2 (5 bases each). CDR3 length equals 13 residues. Trimming removed 1 base at V and 2 bases at J, with 6 bases between. CDR1 MGHDK and CDR2 SYGVNS come from the germline V gene. The CDR3 reads CASSEWGTYEQYF. For the CDR3, the DNA is TGTGCCAGCAGTGAATGGGGGACCTACGAGCAGTACTTC.

CDR3 sequence (DNA): TGTGCCAGCAGCTTGGACAGGTCGGAGACCCAGTACTTC. It specifies CASSLDRSETQYF. The rearrangement uses TRBV5-6 and TRBJ2-5; D perhaps matches TRBD1 (5 bases). From germline, CDR1 is SGHDT and CDR2 YYEEEE. The CDR3 runs to 13 residues. The germline V and J ends were trimmed by 0 bases and 5 bases, with 8 bases remaining between them.

The chain combines TRBV5-1 with TRBJ1-4, with 9 bases identical to TRBD1. V shed 4 bases, J shed 5 bases, and the junction held 6 bases outside the gene matches. CDR3 size: 15 residues. The germline V gene has CDR1 SGHRS and CDR2 YFSETQ. CDR3 in amino acids: CASSNMGTGNEKLFF. DNA of the CDR3: TGCGCCAGCAGCAACATGGGGACAGGGAATGAAAAACTGTTTTTT.

The chain recombines TRBV5-1 with TRBJ2-6; D call uncertain. Germline V gives CDR1 SGHRS, CDR2 YFSETQ. Trimming pared 4 bases from V and 1 base from J, leaving 18 bases between. The CDR3 runs 18 residues. CDR3 sequence reads: CASSEGNRGLSGANVLTF. The CDR3 region has the DNA TGCGCCAGCAGCGAAGGGAATCGAGGTCTGTCTGGGGCCAACGTCCTGACTTTC.

The chain uses TRBV18 and TRBJ2-3; 9 bases match TRBD2. The trim removed 1 base at V and 2 bases at J, leaving 4 bases unmatched. The germline V gene has CDR1 KGHSH and CDR2 LQKENI. This CDR3 region has 16 residues. In DNA form, the CDR3 reads TGTGCCAGCTCACCACTGGCTAGCGGGATCACAGATACGCAGTATTTT. Protein: CASSPLASGITDTQYF.

This chain uses TRBV11-2 with TRBJ2-1; TRBD2 matches at 7 bases. In germline, CDR1 is SGHAT, CDR2 FQNNGV. Trimming removed 11 bases from V and 5 bases from J; junction bases left unmatched: 12. This CDR3 comprises 14 residues. The chain's CDR3 is CAARDYRRHNEQFF. CDR3 in DNA: TGTGCCGCCCGGGACTACCGGAGACACAATGAGCAGTTCTTC.